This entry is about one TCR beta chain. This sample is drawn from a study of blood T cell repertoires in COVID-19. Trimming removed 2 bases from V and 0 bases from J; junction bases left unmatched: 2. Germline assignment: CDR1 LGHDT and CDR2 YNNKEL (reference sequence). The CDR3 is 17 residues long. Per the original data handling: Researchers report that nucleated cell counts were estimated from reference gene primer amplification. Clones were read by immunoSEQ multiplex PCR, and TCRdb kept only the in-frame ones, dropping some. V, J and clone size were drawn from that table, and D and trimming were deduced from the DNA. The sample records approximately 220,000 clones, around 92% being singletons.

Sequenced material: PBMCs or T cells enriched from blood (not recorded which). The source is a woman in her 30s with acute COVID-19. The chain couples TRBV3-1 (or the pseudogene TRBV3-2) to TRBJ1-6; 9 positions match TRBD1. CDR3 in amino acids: CASSQTGGFSYNSPLHF. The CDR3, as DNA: TGTGCCAGCAGCCAAACAGGGGGCTTCTCCTATAATTCACCCCTCCACTTT.